The rows below give T cell receptor beta chains drawn from one sample of a study of shared clonotypes between healthy human individuals. Assay: immunoSEQ multiplex PCR; the TCRdb copy retains only in-frame clones and omits some. This table has 800,000 or so clones, about 96% appearing once. Input material: naive CD8+ T cells sorted from blood. The receptor set was obtained from a man aged 30-40 years in good health. Both conserved end residues are part of each CDR3. The order of the fields is CDR3 protein, J gene, V gene.

CASSEDSGTYNEQFF | TRBJ2-1 | TRBV10-1
CASSRTGSTDTQYF | TRBJ2-3 | TRBV7-2
CASSYLGEKLFF | TRBJ1-4 | TRBV25-1
CAWTAIDYGYTF | TRBJ1-2 | TRBV5-4
CASSLSPPQGNQPQHF | TRBJ1-5 | TRBV27
CASSLNWGQQETQYF | TRBJ2-5 | TRBV7-3
CASSMQGLATEAFF | TRBJ1-1 | TRBV19
CASSSRLDLTEAFF | TRBJ1-1 | TRBV2
CASTYPRTGAGFNEQFF | TRBJ2-1 | TRBV28
CASTRGQGARETQYF | TRBJ2-5 | TRBV7-8
CASSSLEREYTDTQYF | TRBJ2-3 | TRBV11-2
CASSIRTAPLGHNEQFF | TRBJ2-1 | TRBV27
CASSPSGGGETQYF | TRBJ2-5 | TRBV27
CATRDRGFKNTEAFF | TRBJ1-1 | TRBV28
CASSFAWDTTYEQYF | TRBJ2-7 | TRBV7-9
CASRRSTSDPYEQYF | TRBJ2-7 | TRBV5-6
CASSLGGTGQVRGYTF | TRBJ1-2 | TRBV7-9
CASALVGNEQYF | TRBJ2-7 | TRBV5-1
CASSPQANSGNTIYF | TRBJ1-3 | TRBV27
CAWNPGALAGGSQETQYF | TRBJ2-5 | TRBV30
CASRPGSSYEQYF | TRBJ2-7 | TRBV7-8
CASSLSSADATDTQYF | TRBJ2-3 | TRBV7-3
CASSQASHNEQFF | TRBJ2-1 | TRBV4-1
CASSLPGLTGELFF | TRBJ2-2 | TRBV11-3
CASSGVGQGGQETQYF | TRBJ2-5 | TRBV9
CASSHPGQGERETQYF | TRBJ2-5 | TRBV4-1
CASSLLAANQPQHF | TRBJ1-5 | TRBV28